These 15 T cell receptor beta chains were sequenced from one sample in a study of lymphopenia after photon versus proton radiotherapy (dated by TCRdb to about 2019). The library relied on the immunoSEQ multiplex PCR assay. TCRdb re-hosts the immuneACCESS table, in-frame sequences only. Its copies lack some clones; in the studies checked, an unresolved V gene accounts for under half of them, and the cause for the rest is not known. The sample table contains around 18,000 clones; only one count was recorded for around 83% of them. Of the sample, around 20% is held by the ten largest clones. The sequencing used peripheral blood, collected from a patient treated with proton-based radiotherapy. The receptors were gathered from a man between 65 and 79 years old with pancreatic cancer.

The gene calls are TRBV27 and TRBJ1-2; a possible D gene is TRBD1 (5 bases). The V end was cut by 6 bases, the J end by 2 bases, with 13 bases between. CDR3 size: 14 residues. CDR1 MNHEY and CDR2 SMNVEV come from the germline V gene (reference sequence). The CDR3 loop is CASSPSGANYGYTF. In nucleotides, the CDR3 is TGTGCCAGCAGCCCCTCCGGGGCAAACTATGGCTACACCTTC.

This clone has just a few counts. This rearrangement joins TRBV7-6 to TRBJ1-3, with D possibly TRBD1 on 6 matching bases. The CDR3 consists of 16 residues. V was trimmed by 4 bases and J by 0 bases, leaving 13 bases between them. CDR1 is SGHVS and CDR2 is FNYEAQ in the germline V gene. The CDR3 here is CASSSAGTSSGNTIYF. For the CDR3, the DNA is TGTGCCAGCAGCTCCGCCGGGACAAGCTCTGGAAACACCATATATTTT.

V usage is TRBV11-2 and J usage is TRBJ1-5; D is ambiguous. The CDR3 is 14 residues long. Trimming left V 5 bases short and J 0 bases short, with 8 bases between. The germline CDR1 and CDR2 sequences are SGHAT and FQNNGV. DNA of the CDR3: TGTGCCAGCAGCCTGAGCGATAGCAATCAGCCCCAGCATTTT. It is translated as CASSLSDSNQPQHF.

The chain couples TRBV28 to TRBJ1-5, with D uncertain. Germline lookup yields CDR1 MDHEN and CDR2 SYDVKM. The V end lost 6 bases, the J end lost 0 bases, and 9 bases lay between the germline ends. The CDR3 extends over 14 amino acids. The CDR3 spells CASSSTNSNQPQHF. CDR3 sequence (DNA): TGTGCCAGCAGCTCCACGAATAGCAATCAGCCCCAGCATTTT.

Only one count was recorded for this clone. This chain joins TRBV6-6 and TRBJ1-1; 7 positions agree with TRBD1. With 7 bases clipped from V and 5 bases from J, the junction kept 10 bases outside the gene matches. This CDR3 is built from 14 residues. CDR1 is MNHNY and CDR2 is SVGAGI in the germline V gene (reference sequence). This CDR3 reads CASTATGSRTEAFF. The CDR3 DNA reads as TGTGCCAGCACCGCGACAGGGTCGCGTACTGAAGCTTTCTTT.

The V call is TRBV7-2, the J call TRBJ2-5, with TRBD2 identical over 15 bases. Germline lookup yields CDR1 SGHTA and CDR2 FQGNSA. V lost 3 bases to trimming and J lost 5 bases; unmatched junction nucleotides: 4. The CDR3 contains 16 residues. The CDR3, as DNA: TGTGCCAGCAGCTTCGGACTAGCGGGGGGGCGGGAGACCCAGTACTTC. Its protein is CASSFGLAGGRETQYF.

The chain couples TRBV7-9 to TRBJ2-3, with D perhaps TRBD1 (6 bases). CDR1 and CDR2 (germline): SEHNR, FQNEAQ (reference sequence). This CDR3 contains 15 residues. V was cut by 6 bases and J by 0 bases, with 13 bases left in between. CDR3 residues: CASRGARASTDTQYF. The DNA of the CDR3 is TGTGCCAGCAGGGGGGCGCGGGCGAGCACAGATACGCAGTATTTT.

This clone was recorded only once. The V gene is TRBV6-5, the J gene TRBJ2-3; D might be TRBD1 or TRBD2, each matching 5 bases. This CDR3 contains 15 residues. Germline CDR1 MNHEY, CDR2 SVGAGI. V was cut by 0 bases and J by 5 bases, with 12 bases left in between. CDR3: CASSYSGHAGDTQYF. For the CDR3, the DNA is TGTGCCAGCAGTTACTCGGGGCATGCGGGAGATACGCAGTATTTT.

This clone was found once. V gene TRBV6-6 combines with J gene TRBJ2-6; unclear D gene. Germline CDR1 and CDR2: MNHNY and SVGAGI (reference sequence). V was pared by 5 bases and J by 1 base, with 9 bases between. The CDR3 extends over 15 amino acids. CDR3 amino acids: CASSPRRSGANVLTF. Written as DNA, the CDR3 is TGTGCCAGCAGTCCCCGGAGATCTGGGGCCAACGTCCTGACTTTC.

The chain is built from TRBV29-1 and TRBJ1-1; 7 bases line up with TRBD1. Germline V gene sequence: CDR1 SQVTM, CDR2 ANQGSEA. V lost 2 bases to trimming and J lost 2 bases; unmatched junction nucleotides: 5. The CDR3 sequence is 14 residues long. CDR3 loop: CSVEKTGINTEAFF. For the CDR3, the DNA is TGCAGCGTTGAAAAGACAGGGATAAACACTGAAGCTTTCTTT.

V and J are TRBV7-9 and TRBJ1-1; TRBD1 matches at 11 bases. Germline V gene sequence: CDR1 SEHNR, CDR2 FQNEAQ (reference sequence). The CDR3 sequence is 14 residues long. Trimming cost V 0 bases and J 11 bases; bases outside gene matches: 5. CDR3 residues: CASSLAGQGARAFF. Written as DNA, the CDR3 is TGTGCCAGCAGCTTAGCAGGACAGGGGGCGCGGGCTTTCTTT.

This sequence joins TRBV20-1 and TRBJ2-1; D gene ambiguous. Germline CDR1 and CDR2: DFQATT and SNEGSKA (reference sequence). This CDR3 has 11 residues. V lost 6 bases and J lost 2, with 5 bases in between. The CDR3 here is CSATPYNEQFF. Here the CDR3 DNA reads TGCAGTGCCACTCCCTACAATGAGCAGTTCTTC.

V gene TRBV7-2 combines with J gene TRBJ2-2; the D call may be TRBD1 or TRBD2 (6 bases each). The germline V gene encodes CDR1 SGHTA and CDR2 FQGNSA. V was shortened by 5 bases and J by 7 bases, with 17 bases between the two germline ends. This CDR3 has 15 amino acids. The CDR3 loop reads CASSRTGAQNGELFF. For the CDR3, the DNA is TGTGCCAGCAGCCGGACGGGGGCGCAAAACGGGGAGCTGTTTTTT.

The rearrangement joins TRBV5-6 to TRBJ2-7; D might be TRBD1 or TRBD2, each matching 5 bases. The ends were cut back, 4 bases at V and 0 bases at J, with 17 bases in the middle. Germline values: CDR1 SGHDT, CDR2 YYEEEE. The CDR3 has 16 residues. The CDR3 here is CASSPPYWGYSYEQYF. CDR3 in DNA: TGTGCCAGCAGCCCACCCTATTGGGGGTACTCCTACGAGCAGTACTTC.

The chain combines TRBV7-9 with TRBJ2-3, with 8 bases matching TRBD2. Germline CDR1 is SEHNR and CDR2 is FQNEAQ (reference sequence). The CDR3 runs to 16 residues. J lost 0 bases, V lost 1 base, and 3 bases had no gene match. CDR3 DNA sequence: TGTGCCAGCAGCTTAGGGGCTAGCGGGAGCACAGATACGCAGTATTTT. It specifies CASSLGASGSTDTQYF.